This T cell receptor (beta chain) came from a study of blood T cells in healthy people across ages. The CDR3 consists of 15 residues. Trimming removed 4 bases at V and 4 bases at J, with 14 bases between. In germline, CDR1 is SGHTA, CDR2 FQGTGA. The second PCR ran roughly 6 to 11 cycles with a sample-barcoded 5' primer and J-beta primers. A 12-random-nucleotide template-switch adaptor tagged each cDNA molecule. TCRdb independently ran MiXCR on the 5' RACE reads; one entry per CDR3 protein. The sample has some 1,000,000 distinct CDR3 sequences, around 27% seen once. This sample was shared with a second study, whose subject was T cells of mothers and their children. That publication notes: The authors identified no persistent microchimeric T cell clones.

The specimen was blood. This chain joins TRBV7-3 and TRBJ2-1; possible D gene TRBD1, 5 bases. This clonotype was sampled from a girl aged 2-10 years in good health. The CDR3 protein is CASSSRQTPYNEQFF. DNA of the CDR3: TGTGCCAGCAGCTCCCGACAGACCCCTTACAATGAGCAGTTCTTC.